A selection of T cell receptor beta chains follows, all from one sample in a study of T cells after somatic rescue of genetic block. Some clones are missing from TCRdb's copy, which holds only in-frame ones; the method was immunoSEQ multiplex PCR. This sample has about 10,000 clones, with 70% to 85% found just once. Sequencing was performed on peripheral blood mononuclear cells (PBMCs). These receptors were collected from a boy between 10 and 17 years old. Each CDR3 is given without its conserved first and last residue. Fields, in order: J gene, D gene, V gene, CDR3 protein. D genes are given only for firm matches.

j_gene: TRBJ2-3
d_gene: TRBD2
v_gene: TRBV18
CDR3aa: ASSPRLATTDTQY

j_gene: TRBJ2-1
d_gene: TRBD2
v_gene: TRBV11-2
CDR3aa: ASSPGLGIQF

j_gene: TRBJ2-2
d_gene: NA
v_gene: TRBV19
CDR3aa: ASSRGHFLAGELF

j_gene: TRBJ1-6
d_gene: NA
v_gene: TRBV6-5
CDR3aa: ASSRIKNSPLH

j_gene: TRBJ2-7
d_gene: NA
v_gene: TRBV6-6
CDR3aa: ASSPTHYEQY

j_gene: TRBJ2-1
d_gene: NA
v_gene: TRBV6-5
CDR3aa: ASTELGAEGHEQF

j_gene: TRBJ2-1
d_gene: NA
v_gene: TRBV7-3
CDR3aa: ASSFSVGNEQF

j_gene: TRBJ2-1
d_gene: NA
v_gene: TRBV18
CDR3aa: ASSPLDTGNEQF

j_gene: TRBJ2-7
d_gene: TRBD1
v_gene: TRBV11-2
CDR3aa: ASSLERQGSYEQY

j_gene: TRBJ2-1
d_gene: NA
v_gene: TRBV30
CDR3aa: AWSVLTVYNEQF

j_gene: TRBJ1-4
d_gene: NA
v_gene: TRBV11-3
CDR3aa: ASSLRTDEKLF

j_gene: TRBJ2-5
d_gene: NA
v_gene: TRBV11-1
CDR3aa: ASSLVEGGTQY

j_gene: TRBJ2-1
d_gene: TRBD2
v_gene: TRBV7-3
CDR3aa: ASSSRLAGGSSYNEQF

j_gene: TRBJ1-2
d_gene: TRBD1
v_gene: TRBV5-1
CDR3aa: ASASRTGYGYT

j_gene: TRBJ1-1
d_gene: NA
v_gene: TRBV28
CDR3aa: ASSLLGGAVAF

j_gene: TRBJ2-1
d_gene: NA
v_gene: TRBV5-1
CDR3aa: ASSWNNEQF

j_gene: TRBJ1-1
d_gene: NA
v_gene: TRBV19
CDR3aa: ASTTNGGITEAF

j_gene: TRBJ2-3
d_gene: NA
v_gene: TRBV11-2
CDR3aa: ASSRGSYTDTQY

j_gene: TRBJ1-1
d_gene: NA
v_gene: TRBV5-1
CDR3aa: ASSWDKATEAF

j_gene: TRBJ2-1
d_gene: NA
v_gene: TRBV7-8
CDR3aa: ASSWSSNEQF

j_gene: TRBJ1-5
d_gene: NA
v_gene: TRBV21-1
CDR3aa: ASSKAGKVTQPQH

j_gene: TRBJ1-5
d_gene: TRBD1
v_gene: TRBV28
CDR3aa: ASSLGTGGNYQPQH

j_gene: TRBJ1-1
d_gene: NA
v_gene: TRBV9
CDR3aa: ASSALTANTEAF

j_gene: TRBJ2-4
d_gene: NA
v_gene: TRBV29-1
CDR3aa: SVLMGGRAKNIQY

j_gene: TRBJ2-7
d_gene: NA
v_gene: TRBV2
CDR3aa: ASSDLTGTYEQY

j_gene: TRBJ2-7
d_gene: NA
v_gene: TRBV29-1
CDR3aa: SVAGGTAYEQY

j_gene: TRBJ2-5
d_gene: NA
v_gene: TRBV5-1
CDR3aa: ASSLGGGQETQY

j_gene: TRBJ2-7
d_gene: NA
v_gene: TRBV5-1
CDR3aa: ASSLGQLSYEQY

j_gene: TRBJ2-1
d_gene: TRBD1
v_gene: TRBV27
CDR3aa: ASSVRGTGTAGTYNEQF

j_gene: TRBJ1-1
d_gene: NA
v_gene: TRBV7-3
CDR3aa: ASSLGGGTEAF

j_gene: TRBJ2-6
d_gene: NA
v_gene: TRBV28
CDR3aa: ASSLGSSGANVLT

j_gene: TRBJ1-5
d_gene: TRBD1
v_gene: TRBV7-8
CDR3aa: ASPTGVQPQH

j_gene: TRBJ2-5
d_gene: NA
v_gene: TRBV5-4
CDR3aa: ASAARRDGKETQY

j_gene: TRBJ2-3
d_gene: TRBD2
v_gene: TRBV29-1
CDR3aa: SVELVPGLAGAPSTDTQY

j_gene: TRBJ2-7
d_gene: TRBD1
v_gene: TRBV5-4
CDR3aa: ASSSSGQDRVYSGEQY

j_gene: TRBJ1-1
d_gene: NA
v_gene: TRBV6-6
CDR3aa: ASSLPGPAGNTEAF

j_gene: TRBJ2-7
d_gene: NA
v_gene: TRBV6-6
CDR3aa: AIRPGTGYEQY

j_gene: TRBJ2-3
d_gene: TRBD1
v_gene: TRBV10-2
CDR3aa: ASSEPTGGTDTQY

j_gene: TRBJ2-1
d_gene: NA
v_gene: TRBV5-1
CDR3aa: ASSLWDQYNEQF

j_gene: TRBJ2-7
d_gene: TRBD2
v_gene: TRBV18
CDR3aa: ASSPVAGGPFYEQY

j_gene: TRBJ1-2
d_gene: TRBD1
v_gene: TRBV5-8
CDR3aa: ASSLEGAVYGYT

j_gene: TRBJ2-5
d_gene: TRBD2
v_gene: TRBV9
CDR3aa: ASSVAWSGGDQETQY

j_gene: TRBJ2-7
d_gene: NA
v_gene: TRBV19
CDR3aa: ASSMSRTYEQY

j_gene: TRBJ1-2
d_gene: NA
v_gene: TRBV28
CDR3aa: ASAHLYGYT